Detailed here is one T cell receptor (beta chain). These data come from a study of T cell changes during pregnancy in multiple sclerosis. Data came from immunoSEQ multiplex PCR; TCRdb stores just in-frame clones and leaves some out. Of 55,000 to 80,000 clones in the sample, roughly 92% are singletons; the top ten hold 3.2%. This CDR3 is 16 amino acids long. This sequence was found in a female donor with multiple sclerosis, enrolled in a pregnancy study. V usage is TRBV21-1 and J usage is TRBJ1-1; the table's D gene call, TRBD1, was not cross checked with the DNA. TRBV21-1 is annotated as a pseudogene. This specimen was CD8+ T cells from peripheral blood mononuclear cells, taken in the second trimester of pregnancy. The CDR3 sequence: CASSTDLTVMNTEAFF. The CDR3 coding sequence is TGTGCCAGCAGCACTGACTTGACAGTTATGAACACTGAAGCTTTCTTT.